Sequencing of this TCR beta chain was carried out in a study of technical replicates of blood from several donors. Some clones are missing from TCRdb's copy, which holds only in-frame ones; the method was immunoSEQ multiplex PCR. The sample consists of tens of thousands of clones, roughly 97% of them appearing once. The CDR3 runs to 19 residues. Trimming cost V 4 bases and J 0 bases, with 22 bases left between them. In germline, CDR1 is SGHNT, CDR2 YYREEE (reference sequence). V and J are TRBV5-4 and TRBJ1-4; D possibly corresponds to TRBD1 (5 bases). This TCR came from a human donor in good health. The sequencing sample was made of T cells isolated from PBMCs. The CDR3, as DNA: TGTGCCAGCAGCCCCGCGAGCGGGGGGGGACTGGCAACTAATGAAAAACTGTTTTTT. Translated: CASSPASGGGLATNEKLFF.